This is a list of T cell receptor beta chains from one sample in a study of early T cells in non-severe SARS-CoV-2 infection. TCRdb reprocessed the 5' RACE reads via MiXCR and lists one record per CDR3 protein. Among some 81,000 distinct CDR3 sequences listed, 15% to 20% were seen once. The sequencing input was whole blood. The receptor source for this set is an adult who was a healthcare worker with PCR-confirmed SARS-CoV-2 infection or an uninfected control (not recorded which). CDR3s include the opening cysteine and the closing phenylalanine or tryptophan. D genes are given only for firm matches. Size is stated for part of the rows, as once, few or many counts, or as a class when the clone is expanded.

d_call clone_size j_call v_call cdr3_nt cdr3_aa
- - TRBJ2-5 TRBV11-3 TGTGCCAGCAGCTTAGTTGGGGCCCCATCAAAAGAGACCCAGTACTTC CASSLVGAPSKETQYF
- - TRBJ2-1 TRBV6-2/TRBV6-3 TGTGCCAGCAGTAACTACAATGAGCAGTTCTTC CASSNYNEQFF
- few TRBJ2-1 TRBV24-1 TGTGCCACCACTACGACAGAAAACAATGAGCAGTTCTTC CATTTTENNEQFF
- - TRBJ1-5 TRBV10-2 TGCGCCAGCAGTGACCCCTCGCAGGGAGGTCAGCCCCAGCATTTT CASSDPSQGGQPQHF
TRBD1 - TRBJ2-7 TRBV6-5 TGTGCCAGCAGTGCTGCGGGACAGGGGACCTACGAGCAGTACTTC CASSAAGQGTYEQYF
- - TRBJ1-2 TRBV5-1 TGCGCCAGCAGCTTAGACGGCAGCCTACCCTATGGCTACACCTTC CASSLDGSLPYGYTF
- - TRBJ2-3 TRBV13 TGTGCCAGCAGCTTAAGGGGCCTGGTGAACACAGATACGCAGTATTTT CASSLRGLVNTDTQYF
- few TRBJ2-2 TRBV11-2 TGTGCCAGCAGCTTAGTGGCGGGGTTTATTTCCGGGGAGCTGTTTTTT CASSLVAGFISGELFF
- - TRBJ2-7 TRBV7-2 TGTGCCAGCAGCTGGTCTCCACAGTCCTACGAGCAGTACTTC CASSWSPQSYEQYF
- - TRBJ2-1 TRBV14 TGTGCCAGCAGCCAAGAATCGGAGCCGCTCGATGAGCAGTTCTTC CASSQESEPLDEQFF
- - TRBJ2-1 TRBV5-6 TGTGCCAGCAGCCTAGGTGGACTAAGCTCCTACAATGAGCAGTTCTTC CASSLGGLSSYNEQFF
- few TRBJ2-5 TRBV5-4 TGTGCCAGCAGCTCACCGGGGGCGACCCACACAGAGACCCAGTACTTC CASSSPGATHTETQYF
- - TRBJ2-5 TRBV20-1 TGCAGTGTTACCAGCAACACGGAGACCCAGTACTTC CSVTSNTETQYF
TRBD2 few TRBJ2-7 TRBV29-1 TGCAGCGTTGGAAGCGGGGGCCCCTACGAGCAGTACTTC CSVGSGGPYEQYF
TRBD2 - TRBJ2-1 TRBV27 TGTGCCAGCAGTCAAACTAGCGGGGGGGCATACGAGCAGTTCTTC CASSQTSGGAYEQFF
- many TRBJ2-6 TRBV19 TGTGCCAGTAGACGCGAGACTGGGGCCAACGTCCTGACTTTC CASRRETGANVLTF
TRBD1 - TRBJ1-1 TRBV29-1 TGCAGCGTTCTGAATCGACAGGGTATGAACACTGAAGCTTTCTTT CSVLNRQGMNTEAFF
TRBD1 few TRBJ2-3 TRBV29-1 TGCAGCGTCGGGACAGGGGGTTTGGATACGCAGTATTTT CSVGTGGLDTQYF
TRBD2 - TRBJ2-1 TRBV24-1 TGTGCCACCAGTGACCAACGACTAGCGGGTCTCTACAATGAGCAGTTCTTC CATSDQRLAGLYNEQFF
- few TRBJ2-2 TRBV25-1 TGTGCCAGCAGTGAATACACCGGGGAGCTGTTTTTT CASSEYTGELFF
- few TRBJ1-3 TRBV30 TGTGCCTGGGTGTACGACAGAGGAAACACCATATATTTT CAWVYDRGNTIYF
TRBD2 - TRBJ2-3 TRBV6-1 TGTGCCAGCCGATCTCAACCGGGACTAGCGGCAGATACGCAGTATTTT CASRSQPGLAADTQYF
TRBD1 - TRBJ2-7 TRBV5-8 TGTGCCAGCATCCCCGGTGGGACAGGGGGCTTCGAGCAGTACTTC CASIPGGTGGFEQYF
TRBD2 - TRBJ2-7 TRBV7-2 TGTGCCAGCAGCCCACTCGGGAGGGCTTTATACGAGCAGTACTTC CASSPLGRALYEQYF
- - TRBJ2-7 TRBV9 TGTGCCAGCAGCGTAGGGACAGACCCCTACGAGCAGTACTTC CASSVGTDPYEQYF
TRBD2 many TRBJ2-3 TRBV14 TGTGCCAGCAGCCAGTTTGGCGGGGGTGCAGATACGCAGTATTTT CASSQFGGGADTQYF
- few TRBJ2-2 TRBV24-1 TGTGCCACCCCCAGCGGGCCACGGAACACCGGGGAGCTGTTTTTT CATPSGPRNTGELFF